The clone carrying this TCR beta chain appeared a few times. In the original analysis: Nucleated cell counts were estimated from reference gene primer amplification. TCRdb keeps only in-frame clones here, not all; method: immunoSEQ multiplex PCR. The V and J calls and the clone size are those of that table, but D and trimming were determined from the DNA. The data show over 100,000 clones, with around four fifths seen just once and 4% to 5.5% held by the top ten. These data are taken from a study of blood T cell repertoires in COVID-19. The overall study: Sites across the United States, Italy and Spain contributed samples from acute and convalescent COVID-19. Sources were T cells, B-cell-depleted T cells, or PBMCs; the material itself was cDNA or gDNA.

The ends were cut back, 4 bases at V and 2 bases at J, with 14 bases in the middle. There are 15 residues in the CDR3. Germline CDR1 reads KGHDR; CDR2 reads SFDVKD. This clonotype was obtained from a human donor in a cohort sampled during active COVID-19. Sequences were obtained from peripheral blood. The rearrangement joins TRBV24-1 to TRBJ2-7, with TRBD1 as a possible D gene (5 bases). CDR3 protein: CATSDPRVRTYEQYF. The CDR3 DNA is TGTGCCACCAGTGACCCCAGGGTGCGAACCTACGAGCAGTACTTC.